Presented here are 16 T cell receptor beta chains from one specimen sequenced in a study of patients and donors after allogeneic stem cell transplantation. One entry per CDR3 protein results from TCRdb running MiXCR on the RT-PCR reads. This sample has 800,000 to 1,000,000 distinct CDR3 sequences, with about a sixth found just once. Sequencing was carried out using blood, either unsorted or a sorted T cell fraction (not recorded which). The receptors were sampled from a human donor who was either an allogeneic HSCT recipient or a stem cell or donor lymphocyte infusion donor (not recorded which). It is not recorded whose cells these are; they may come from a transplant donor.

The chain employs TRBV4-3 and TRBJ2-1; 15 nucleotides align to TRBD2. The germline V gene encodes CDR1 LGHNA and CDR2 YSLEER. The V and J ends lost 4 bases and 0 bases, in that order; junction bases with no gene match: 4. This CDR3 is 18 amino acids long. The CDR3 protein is CASSPGTSGGHSYNEQFF. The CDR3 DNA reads TGCGCCAGCAGCCCTGGGACTAGCGGGGGGCACTCCTACAATGAGCAGTTCTTC.

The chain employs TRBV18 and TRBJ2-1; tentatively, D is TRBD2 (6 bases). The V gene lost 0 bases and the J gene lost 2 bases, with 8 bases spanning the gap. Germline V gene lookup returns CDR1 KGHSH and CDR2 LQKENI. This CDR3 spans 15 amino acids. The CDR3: CASSPPGGTYNEQFF. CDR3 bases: TGTGCCAGCTCACCACCTGGAGGGACCTACAATGAGCAGTTCTTC.

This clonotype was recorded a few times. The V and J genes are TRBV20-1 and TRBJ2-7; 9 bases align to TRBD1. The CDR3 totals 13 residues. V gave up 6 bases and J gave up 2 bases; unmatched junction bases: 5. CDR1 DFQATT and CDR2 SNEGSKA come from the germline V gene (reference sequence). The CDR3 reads CSASRDRAYEQYF. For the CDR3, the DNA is TGCAGTGCGTCCCGGGACAGGGCCTACGAGCAGTACTTC.

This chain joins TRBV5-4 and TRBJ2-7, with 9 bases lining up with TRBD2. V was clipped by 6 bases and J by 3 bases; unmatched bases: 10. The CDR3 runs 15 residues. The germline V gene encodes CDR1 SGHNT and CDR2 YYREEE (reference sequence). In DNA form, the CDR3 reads TGTGCCAGCACCCTTGGAGTAGCGGGAGACTACGAGCAGTACTTC. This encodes CASTLGVAGDYEQYF.

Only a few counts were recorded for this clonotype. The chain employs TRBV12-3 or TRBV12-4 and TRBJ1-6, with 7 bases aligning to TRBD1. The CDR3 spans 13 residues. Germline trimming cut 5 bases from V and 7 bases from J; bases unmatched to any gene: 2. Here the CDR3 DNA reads TGTGCCAGCAGTATACAGGGGAATTCACCCCTCCACTTT. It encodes CASSIQGNSPLHF.

The CDR3 protein is CASTRQTQETQYF. CDR3 coding DNA: TGTGCCAGTACCCGACAGACTCAAGAGACCCAGTACTTC. The chain is built from TRBV7-9 and TRBJ2-5; possibly TRBD1 for D (5 bases). Trimming pared 9 bases from V and 2 bases from J, leaving 13 bases between. The CDR3 covers 13 residues. Per germline, CDR1 SEHNR and CDR2 FQNEAQ (reference sequence).

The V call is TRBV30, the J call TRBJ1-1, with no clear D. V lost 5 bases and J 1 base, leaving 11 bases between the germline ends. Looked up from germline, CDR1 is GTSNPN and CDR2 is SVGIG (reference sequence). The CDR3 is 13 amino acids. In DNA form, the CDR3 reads TGTGCCTGGGCCGGGAGGGCGAACACTGAAGCTTTCTTT. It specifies CAWAGRANTEAFF.

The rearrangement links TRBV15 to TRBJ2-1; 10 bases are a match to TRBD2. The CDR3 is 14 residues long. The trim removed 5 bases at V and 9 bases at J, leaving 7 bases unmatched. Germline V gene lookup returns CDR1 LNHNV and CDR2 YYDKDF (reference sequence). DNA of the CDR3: TGTGCCACCAGCCGCAAGCGGGAGGGACTTGAGCAGTTCTTC. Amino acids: CATSRKREGLEQFF.

CDR3 DNA sequence: TGTGCCAGCACCCCACCCATTAGCAGGGGGCTGACCGGGGAGCTGTTTTTT. Protein sequence: CASTPPISRGLTGELFF. V gene TRBV7-8 combines with J gene TRBJ2-2; 8 bases are shared with TRBD1. CDR1 and CDR2 from the germline V gene are SGHVS and FQNEAQ. The CDR3 has 17 amino acids. V was clipped by 7 bases and J by 5 bases; unmatched bases: 15.

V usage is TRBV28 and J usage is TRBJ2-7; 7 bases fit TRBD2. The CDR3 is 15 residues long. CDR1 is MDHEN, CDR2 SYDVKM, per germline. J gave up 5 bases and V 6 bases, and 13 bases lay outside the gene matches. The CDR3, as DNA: TGTGCCAGCAGGACGGGGGGAGGGAGGGCCGACGAGCAGTACTTC. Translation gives CASRTGGGRADEQYF.

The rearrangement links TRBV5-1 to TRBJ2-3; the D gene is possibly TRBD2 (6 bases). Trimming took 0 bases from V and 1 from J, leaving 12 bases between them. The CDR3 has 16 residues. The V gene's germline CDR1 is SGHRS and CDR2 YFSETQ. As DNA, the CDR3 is TGCGCCAGCAGCTTGGCCGGGGGAGCAGGCACAGATACGCAGTATTTT. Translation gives CASSLAGGAGTDTQYF.

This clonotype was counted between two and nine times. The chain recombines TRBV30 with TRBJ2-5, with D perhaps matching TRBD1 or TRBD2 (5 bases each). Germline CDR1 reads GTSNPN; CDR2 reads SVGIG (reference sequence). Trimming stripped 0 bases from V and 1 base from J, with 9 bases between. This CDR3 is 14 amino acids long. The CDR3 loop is CAWSVVGGQETQYF. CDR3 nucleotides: TGTGCCTGGAGTGTCGTTGGGGGCCAAGAGACCCAGTACTTC.

The CDR3 nucleotides read TGCAGTGCTAGATCTGTGGAGGCCTACAATGAGCAGTTCTTC. Translating gives CSARSVEAYNEQFF. The V and J genes are TRBV20-1 and TRBJ2-1; a possible D gene is TRBD2 (5 bases). The germline V gene has CDR1 DFQATT and CDR2 SNEGSKA (reference sequence). Trimming took 2 bases from V and 2 from J, leaving 10 bases between them. The CDR3 contains 14 residues.

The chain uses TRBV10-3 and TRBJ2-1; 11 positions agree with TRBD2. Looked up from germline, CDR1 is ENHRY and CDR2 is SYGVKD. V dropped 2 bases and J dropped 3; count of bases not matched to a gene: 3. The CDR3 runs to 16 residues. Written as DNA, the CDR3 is TGTGCCATCAGTGAGCGGGGACTAGCGGACTACAATGAGCAGTTCTTC. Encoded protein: CAISERGLADYNEQFF.

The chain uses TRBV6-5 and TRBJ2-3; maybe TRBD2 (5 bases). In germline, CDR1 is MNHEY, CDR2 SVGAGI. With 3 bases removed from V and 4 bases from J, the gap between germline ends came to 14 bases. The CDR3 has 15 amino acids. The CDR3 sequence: CASSYLGNGPDTQYF. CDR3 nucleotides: TGTGCCAGCAGTTATCTCGGGAATGGACCAGATACGCAGTATTTT.

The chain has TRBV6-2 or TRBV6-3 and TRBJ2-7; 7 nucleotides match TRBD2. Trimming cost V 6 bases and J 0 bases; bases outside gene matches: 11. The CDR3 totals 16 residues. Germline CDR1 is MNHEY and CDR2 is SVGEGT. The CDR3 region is CASSRTRTSRSYEQYF. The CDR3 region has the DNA TGTGCCAGCAGCAGGACACGGACTAGTCGCTCCTACGAGCAGTACTTC.